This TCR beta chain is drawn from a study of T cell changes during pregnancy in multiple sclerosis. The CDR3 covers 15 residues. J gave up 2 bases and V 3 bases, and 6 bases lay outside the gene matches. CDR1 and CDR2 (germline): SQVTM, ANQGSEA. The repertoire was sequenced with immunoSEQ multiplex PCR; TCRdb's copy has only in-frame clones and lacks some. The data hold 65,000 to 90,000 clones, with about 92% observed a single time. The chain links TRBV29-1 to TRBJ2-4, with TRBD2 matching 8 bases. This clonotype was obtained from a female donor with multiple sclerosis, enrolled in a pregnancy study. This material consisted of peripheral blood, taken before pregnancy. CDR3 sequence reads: CSVEGLAGPKNIQYF. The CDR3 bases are TGCAGCGTTGAGGGTCTAGCGGGCCCCAAAAACATTCAGTACTTC.